Many counts were recorded for the clone carrying this TCR beta chain. Antigen specificity is unknown. These data are taken from a study of T-cell reconstitution after alpha-beta-depleted transplantation in children. Overall study findings and caveats: Some patients showed high day-60 TCRbeta diversity, which derived from surviving recipient T cells and thymic progenitors. Several hundred rapidly expanded clones from non-depleted graft cells reportedly supplied alpha-beta T cells about two months post-transplant. A year had passed since transplant, and T-cell counts and diversity by then came mostly from newly produced T cells.

The authors prepared the TCRbeta library with unique molecular identifiers. TCRdb reprocessed the PCR reads with MiXCR, giving one entry per CDR3 protein. The sample carries 670,000 or so distinct CDR3 sequences, roughly 14% recorded once. The germline CDR1 and CDR2 sequences are SSHAT and FNYEAQ (reference sequence). This CDR3 contains 16 residues. The V gene end was trimmed by 4 bases and the J gene end by 8 bases; junction bases not matched to a gene: 11. The chain carries TRBV7-7 and TRBJ2-1; 10 nucleotides agree with TRBD1. The receptor's source is a girl aged 2 to 9 with congenital amegakaryocytic thrombocytopenia, due to receive a stem cell transplant. The sequencing used PBMCs, collected before TCRalphabeta/CD19-depleted stem cell transplant. The CDR3 DNA sequence: TGTGCCAGCAGCTCCGGGACAGGGGAGAAGCGGGATGAGCAGTTCTTC. As protein: CASSSGTGEKRDEQFF.